Listed below are T cell receptor beta chains from one sample, sequenced in a study of T cell changes during pregnancy in multiple sclerosis. Here immunoSEQ multiplex PCR was the method, and the copy in TCRdb shows in-frame clones only, minus some. The data show about 49,000 clones, almost 90% seen once. The specimen comprised peripheral blood, sampled after pregnancy. These receptors were collected from a female donor in good health, enrolled as a control in a pregnancy study. The CDR3 runs from the conserved cysteine through the conserved F or W. A D gene is named only where the DNA matches it firmly. Size is stated for part of the rows, as once, few or many counts, or as a class when the clone is expanded.

v_call	j_call	d_call	clone_size	cdr3_length	cdr3_nt	cdr3_aa
TRBV18	TRBJ2-5	.	.	15	TGTGCCAGCTCACCCCTAGCAGCCCTCCAAGAGACCCAGTACTTC	CASSPLAALQETQYF
TRBV5-1	TRBJ2-1	.	once	15	TGCGCCAGCAGCAGCAGGGCCGCTGAGCACAATGAGCAGTTCTTC	CASSSRAAEHNEQFF
TRBV30	TRBJ1-2	.	.	15	TGTGCCTGGAGATCCCCTCCGTTCAGGGGTAGTGGCTACACCTTC	CAWRSPPFRGSGYTF
TRBV13	TRBJ1-6	.	.	15	TGTGCCAGCAGCTTAGCTGACCGGGATAATTCACCCCTCCACTTT	CASSLADRDNSPLHF
TRBV18	TRBJ1-4	TRBD1	.	13	TGTGCCAGCTACGACAGGGGAAGGGAAAAACTGTTTTTT	CASYDRGREKLFF
TRBV5-1	TRBJ2-1	.	many	18	TGCGCCAGCAGGAGCCCGATAGGGGGGGCGCGGGACCGCGGTGAGCAGTTCTTC	CASRSPIGGARDRGEQFF
TRBV5-6	TRBJ2-7	.	.	15	TGTGCCAGCAGCTTGGCGGTGGGAGTGGTGCGGGAGCAGTACTTC	CASSLAVGVVREQYF
TRBV4-3	TRBJ2-7	.	.	16	TGCGCCAGCAGCCAAGATTTGGGAGGGGGCTCCTACGAGCAGTACTTC	CASSQDLGGGSYEQYF
TRBV6-5	TRBJ1-2	.	.	11	TGTGCCAGCAGTTCAACAGGTGGCTACACCTTC	CASSSTGGYTF
TRBV9	TRBJ1-2	TRBD1	once	16	TGTGCCAGCAGCGCGAAGAACCGGGACAGGGGGGATGGCTACACCTTC	CASSAKNRDRGDGYTF
TRBV19	TRBJ1-5	.	.	12	TGTGCCAGTAGTGGGGCGGCTCAGCCCCAGCATTTT	CASSGAAQPQHF
TRBV7-9	TRBJ2-5	TRBD2	.	17	TGTGCCAGCAGCTTAGCGCTGGCTAGCGGAAGACAAGAGACCCAGTACTTC	CASSLALASGRQETQYF
TRBV7-2	TRBJ1-1	.	.	14	TGTGCCAGCAGCACGCGCCAGGGGCCCCCTGAAGCTTTCTTT	CASSTRQGPPEAFF
TRBV19	TRBJ1-1	.	.	12	TGTGCCAGTGGTACTTCCGGGACTCAAGCTTTCTTT	CASGTSGTQAFF
TRBV5-1	TRBJ2-7	TRBD2	once	14	TGCGCCAGCAGCTTGTGGGAGGGCTCCTACGAGCAGTACTTC	CASSLWEGSYEQYF
TRBV7-9	TRBJ2-4	TRBD1	.	17	TGTGCCAGCAGCTTAGCACGACAGGGGTTAGCCAAAAACATTCAGTACTTC	CASSLARQGLAKNIQYF
TRBV15	TRBJ2-7	.	once	12	TGTGCCACCAGCAGAGATGGGGCCGAGCAGTACTTC	CATSRDGAEQYF
TRBV5-5	TRBJ1-4	.	.	12	TGTGCCAGCAGCTTTCGGGATGAGGAACTGTTTTTT	CASSFRDEELFF
TRBV4-2	TRBJ2-3	.	.	12	TGTGCCAGCAGCCAAGATATCGATACGCAGTATTTT	CASSQDIDTQYF
TRBV7-2	TRBJ2-1	.	once	18	TGTGCCAGCAGCTTCAAGTTGCTAGCAGCCCCCCGGGGCAATGAGCAGTTCTTC	CASSFKLLAAPRGNEQFF
TRBV7-7	TRBJ2-1	TRBD2	.	17	TGTGCTAGCAGCTTAGAGGGCCCTAGCGGGGGTGACAATGAGCAGTTCTTC	CASSLEGPSGGDNEQFF
TRBV15	TRBJ1-1	TRBD1	.	14	TGTGCCACCAGCTCTCGGACAGGGGATCCTGAAGCTTTCTTT	CATSSRTGDPEAFF
TRBV7-2	TRBJ2-7	TRBD2	.	18	TGTGCCAGCAGCTTCGGGAGAGGGCGAGCGGGGCTATCCTACGAGCAGTACTTC	CASSFGRGRAGLSYEQYF
TRBV30	TRBJ2-1	TRBD2	.	17	TGTGCCTGGAGTGTTGGACTAGCGGGAGGGCCTTTCAATGAGCAGTTCTTC	CAWSVGLAGGPFNEQFF
TRBV6-1	TRBJ2-3	TRBD2	.	16	TGTGCCAGCAGTGAAATGACTAGCGGGGGCCGGGATACGCAGTATTTT	CASSEMTSGGRDTQYF
TRBV7-9	TRBJ2-1	TRBD2	.	14	TGTGCCAGCAGTCATCGGACTAGTCTCAATGAGCAGTTCTTC	CASSHRTSLNEQFF